These 17 T cell receptor beta chains were all obtained from the same sample, sequenced in a study of long-term antiretroviral therapy in people with HIV. immunoSEQ v3.0 was run at survey level. Libraries were prepared by immunoSEQ multiplex PCR; TCRdb keeps only in-frame clonotypes and omits some of them. The sample includes about 21,000 clones, roughly 84% of them seen just once. The sample in question was unsorted PBMCs, obtained 0.2 years before starting antiretroviral therapy. The receptor set was obtained from a man younger than 35 with HIV.

This rearrangement joins TRBV4-1 to TRBJ2-1; D may be TRBD1 (6 bases). The V end lost 0 bases, the J end lost 5 bases, and 20 bases lay between the germline ends. Germline CDR1 and CDR2: MGHRA and YSYEKL. The CDR3 consists of 18 residues. In DNA, the CDR3 is TGCGCCAGCAGCCAAGATAAGGCGGGCAGGGGATTGAACAATGAGCAGTTCTTC. This translates into CASSQDKAGRGLNNEQFF.

V and J are TRBV27 and TRBJ1-5, with TRBD1 as a possible D gene (5 bases). Germline assignment: CDR1 MNHEY and CDR2 SMNVEV (reference sequence). This CDR3 spans 16 amino acids. In DNA, the CDR3 is TGTGCGAATAACAACCTACCGGGAGGGACTGATCAGCCCCAGCATTTT. Amino acid sequence: CANNNLPGGTDQPQHF.

The chain joins TRBV9 to TRBJ1-2; tentative D call: TRBD1 (5 bases). The CDR3 runs 13 residues. Trimming cost V 4 bases and J 7 bases, with 14 bases left between them. Germline V gene data show CDR1 as SGDLS and CDR2 as YYNGEE. The CDR3 is CASSSSRGSGYTF. Here the CDR3 DNA reads TGTGCCAGCAGCTCTTCGCGGGGCTCTGGCTACACCTTC.

The CDR3: CASADTGATEAFF. In nucleotides, the CDR3 is TGTGCCAGCGCCGATACAGGGGCCACTGAAGCTTTCTTT. The chain carries TRBV7-9 and TRBJ1-1; 7 bases map to TRBD1. Germline trimming cut 8 bases from V and 4 bases from J; bases unmatched to any gene: 7. The germline CDR1 and CDR2 sequences are SEHNR and FQNEAQ (reference sequence). The CDR3 totals 13 residues. The variable domain in full, with the rest retrieved from reference TRBV7-9 and TRBJ1-1, is DTGVSQNPRHKITKRGQNVTFRCDPISEHNRLYWYRQTLGQGPEFLTYFQNEAQLEKSRLLSDRFSAERPKGSFSTLEIQRTEQGDSAMYLCASADTGATEAFFGQGTRLTVV.

CDR3 sequence (DNA): TGTGCCAGCAGCTCCCTTGGGGGGGCTCATGGTGGCTACACCTTC. Residues: CASSSLGGAHGGYTF. The chain combines TRBV7-2 with TRBJ1-2; weak D call: TRBD1 (6 bases). The germline V gene encodes CDR1 SGHTA and CDR2 FQGNSA. V was trimmed by 4 bases and J by 7 bases, leaving 19 bases between them. The CDR3 has 15 amino acids.

J is TRBJ1-1 and V is TRBV5-5; no firm D call. Trimming removed 4 bases at V and 6 bases at J, with 16 bases between. Germline loops: CDR1 SGHKS, CDR2 YYEKEE (reference sequence). The CDR3 totals 14 residues. This CDR3 reads CASSLPWPTPEAFF. CDR3 coding DNA: TGTGCCAGCAGCCTACCCTGGCCGACCCCTGAAGCTTTCTTT.

The gene calls are TRBV5-1 and TRBJ2-2, with no clear D. The CDR3 consists of 14 residues. Germline V gene lookup returns CDR1 SGHRS and CDR2 YFSETQ. V was clipped by 1 base and J by 5 bases, with 9 bases between them. CDR3 sequence (DNA): TGCGCCAGCAGCTTGCAACCGACTACCGGGGAGCTGTTTTTT. This codes for CASSLQPTTGELFF.

This clone was observed a single time. The chain joins TRBV6-1 to TRBJ2-5, with TRBD2 matching over 11 bases. V lost 8 bases and J lost 5; bases outside the gene matches: 7. Germline V gives CDR1 MNHNS, CDR2 SASEGT. CDR3 length equals 14 residues. This CDR3 reads CASSLAGGIETQYF. CDR3 sequence (DNA): TGTGCCAGCTCCCTAGCGGGGGGTATCGAGACCCAGTACTTC.

The rearrangement joins TRBV7-2 to TRBJ2-2; D is tentatively TRBD1 or TRBD2 (5 bases each). Per the germline V gene, CDR1 is SGHTA and CDR2 is FQGNSA. V shed 2 bases and J shed 7 bases, with 17 bases lying between them. The CDR3 contains 16 residues. This CDR3 reads CASSLLLVGAGGELFF. The CDR3 DNA sequence: TGTGCCAGCAGCTTACTTCTCGTCGGGGCGGGCGGGGAGCTGTTTTTT.

The chain uses TRBV13 and TRBJ1-1, with TRBD1 identical over 10 bases. V lost 5 bases, J lost 3 bases, and 6 bases stayed unmatched. The CDR3 contains 15 residues. From germline, CDR1 is PRHDT and CDR2 FYEKMQ (reference sequence). The CDR3 DNA is TGTGCCAGCAGCAAAGGGACAGGGGCGGACACTGAAGCTTTCTTT. It is translated as CASSKGTGADTEAFF.

This clone appeared a few times. This chain links TRBV5-1 with TRBJ1-1; D is uncertain. The CDR3 length is 14 residues. The germline V gene has CDR1 SGHRS and CDR2 YFSETQ. V lost 1 base and J lost 1, with 8 bases in between. CDR3 nucleotide sequence: TGCGCCAGCAGCTTGTCAGGTGGGAACACTGAAGCTTTCTTT. Its protein product is CASSLSGGNTEAFF.

This chain links TRBV9 with TRBJ2-7, with 7 nucleotides matching TRBD1. Germline V CDR1 and CDR2: SGDLS, YYNGEE. V lost 4 bases to trimming and J lost 2 bases; unmatched junction nucleotides: 6. CDR3 length: 14 residues. The CDR3, as DNA: TGTGCCAGCAGCCCCCGGGACAGTACCTACGAGCAGTACTTC. This sequence encodes CASSPRDSTYEQYF. The whole variable domain, filled in from reference TRBV9 and TRBJ2-7, reads DSGVTQTPKHLITATGQRVTLRCSPRSGDLSVYWYQQSLDQGLQFLIQYYNGEERAKGNILERFSAQQFPDLHSELNLSSLELGDSALYFCASSPRDSTYEQYFGPGTRLTVT.

The chain has TRBV10-3 and TRBJ2-2; 7 positions match TRBD1. The CDR3 length is 15 residues. CDR1 is ENHRY, CDR2 SYGVKD, per germline. The ends lost 0 bases at V and 9 bases at J; junction bases unmatched: 7. CDR3 DNA: TGTGCCATCAGTGAGTCTCAACAGGGGACCCGGGAGCTGTTTTTT. This gives the protein CAISESQQGTRELFF.

The gene calls are TRBV27 and TRBJ2-1, with 11 bases that match TRBD2. The V segment lost 5 bases and the J segment 3 bases; nucleotides outside the gene matches: 12. This CDR3 is 18 amino acids long. Per germline, CDR1 MNHEY and CDR2 SMNVEV (reference sequence). This CDR3 is CASSLTSGNLLVYNEQFF. DNA for the CDR3: TGTGCCAGCAGTCTGACTAGCGGGAATCTTCTGGTCTACAATGAGCAGTTCTTC.

This clone was seen a single time. The CDR3 DNA reads TGTGCCAGCAGTTCGGACGGTAACACTGAAGCTTTCTTT. Translating it yields CASSSDGNTEAFF. The chain employs TRBV6-5 and TRBJ1-1; D remains unclear. Germline CDR1 is MNHEY and CDR2 is SVGAGI. The CDR3 length is 13 residues. V was trimmed by 4 bases and J by 2 bases, leaving 8 bases between them.

This chain joins TRBV5-6 and TRBJ2-1, with D perhaps matching TRBD2 (6 bases). The V gene lost 2 bases and the J gene lost 3 bases, with 6 bases spanning the gap. The germline V gene encodes CDR1 SGHDT and CDR2 YYEEEE. This CDR3 is built from 13 residues. CDR3 in DNA: TGTGCCAGCAGCTTCGGGGGCTACAATGAGCAGTTCTTC. Translation: CASSFGGYNEQFF.

The chain has TRBV7-3 and TRBJ2-7, with D tentatively TRBD2 (6 bases). The CDR3 is 15 residues long. V was pared by 1 base and J by 3 bases, with 13 bases between. CDR1 is SGHTA and CDR2 is FQGTGA in the germline V gene. CDR3 sequence reads: CASSLNSGGGYEQYF. The CDR3 DNA is TGTGCCAGCAGCTTAAATTCCGGGGGTGGCTACGAGCAGTACTTC. Full variable domain (remainder filled in from reference TRBV7-3 and TRBJ2-7): GAGVSQTPSNKVTEKGKYVELRCDPISGHTALYWYRQSLGQGPEFLIYFQGTGAADDSGLPNDRFFAVRPEGSVSTLKIQRTERGDSAVYLCASSLNSGGGYEQYFGPGTRLTVT.